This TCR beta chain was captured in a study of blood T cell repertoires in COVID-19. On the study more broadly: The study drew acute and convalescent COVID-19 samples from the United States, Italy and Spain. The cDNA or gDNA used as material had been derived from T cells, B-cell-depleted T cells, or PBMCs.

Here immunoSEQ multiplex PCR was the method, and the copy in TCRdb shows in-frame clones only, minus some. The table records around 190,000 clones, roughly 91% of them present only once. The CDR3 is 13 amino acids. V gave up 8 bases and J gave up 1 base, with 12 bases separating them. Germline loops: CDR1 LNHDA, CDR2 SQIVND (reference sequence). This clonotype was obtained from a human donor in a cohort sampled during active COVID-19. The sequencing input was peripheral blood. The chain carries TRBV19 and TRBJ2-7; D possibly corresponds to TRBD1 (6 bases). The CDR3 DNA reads TGTGCCAGTCACAGGGCCGGTTCCTACGAGCAGTACTTC. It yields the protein CASHRAGSYEQYF.